This is a list of T cell receptor beta chains from one sample in a study of blood T cell repertoires in COVID-19. Only in-frame clones appear in the TCRdb table, and some are missing; sequencing was by immunoSEQ multiplex PCR. The profile shows about 270,000 clones, about 89% of them singletons. Sequenced: peripheral blood. These receptors were taken from a man in his forties or fifties with active or convalescent COVID-19. Each CDR3 is given with its conserved first and last residue. A D gene is named only where the DNA matches it firmly. Clone size is stated in some rows and not others, as once, few, many or a class when expanded.

j_gene | abundance | v_gene | d_gene | CDR3aa | CDR3nt
TRBJ2-5 | once | TRBV2 | NA | CASSEYGRGQETQYF | TGTGCCAGCAGTGAATACGGCAGGGGCCAAGAGACCCAGTACTTC
TRBJ2-7 | NA | TRBV7-2 | NA | CASSFGFLSSYEQYF | TGTGCCAGCAGCTTTGGCTTTCTCAGCTCCTACGAGCAGTACTTC
TRBJ2-7 | once | TRBV27 | TRBD2 | CASSLSRLAGGYEQYF | TGTGCCAGCAGTTTATCCCGACTAGCGGGTGGCTACGAGCAGTACTTC
TRBJ1-1 | NA | TRBV7-9 | TRBD1 | CASSLDRGWTEAFF | TGTGCCAGCAGCTTGGACAGGGGCTGGACTGAAGCTTTCTTT
TRBJ2-1 | NA | TRBV5-4 | TRBD2 | CASGRRLAGGNEQFF | TGTGCCAGCGGACGGAGGCTAGCGGGAGGGAATGAGCAGTTCTTC
TRBJ2-3 | NA | TRBV9 | NA | CASSQEGGGGSADTQYF | TGTGCCAGCTCCCAAGAGGGGGGCGGCGGGAGCGCAGATACGCAGTATTTT
TRBJ1-4 | NA | TRBV9 | NA | CASSVGFDSVDEKLFF | TGTGCCAGCAGCGTGGGGTTCGACAGCGTTGATGAAAAACTGTTTTTT
TRBJ2-3 | NA | TRBV12-3/TRBV12-4 | NA | CASSLGAWDTQYF | TGTGCCAGCAGTTTAGGAGCTTGGGATACGCAGTATTTT
TRBJ2-7 | NA | TRBV19 | TRBD1 | CASSIGTVYEQYF | TGTGCCAGTAGTATTGGGACAGTCTACGAGCAGTACTTC
TRBJ1-3 | NA | TRBV18 | NA | CASSPGGAAVGNTIYF | TGTGCCAGCTCACCAGGGGGGGCCGCCGTCGGAAACACCATATATTTT
TRBJ2-6 | NA | TRBV5-1 | NA | CASSPGVVGANVLTF | TGCGCCAGCAGCCCGGGGGTGGTTGGGGCCAACGTCCTGACTTTC
TRBJ2-1 | NA | TRBV24-1 | NA | CATSDFTAAEQFF | TGTGCCACCAGTGATTTTACCGCGGCAGAGCAGTTCTTC
TRBJ2-6 | NA | TRBV27 | NA | CASRRAGPGANVLTF | TGTGCCAGCAGGAGAGCAGGGCCTGGGGCCAACGTCCTGACTTTC
TRBJ2-3 | NA | TRBV12-3/TRBV12-4 | TRBD2 | CASSVLAGGSQYF | TGTGCCAGCAGTGTACTAGCGGGGGGCTCGCAGTATTTT
TRBJ2-7 | many | TRBV15 | NA | CATSRLYSYEQYF | TGTGCCACCAGCAGACTATACAGCTACGAGCAGTACTTC
TRBJ1-4 | NA | TRBV11-2 | NA | CASSLRGKVELFF | TGTGCCAGCAGCTTACGGGGAAAGGTGGAACTGTTTTTT
TRBJ1-3 | few | TRBV7-2 | NA | CASSLNRRDTIYF | TGTGCCAGCAGCTTAAACAGGAGAGACACCATATATTTT
TRBJ2-3 | NA | TRBV9 | NA | CASSVDEGRDTQYF | TGTGCCAGCAGCGTAGACGAGGGGAGGGATACGCAGTATTTT
TRBJ1-1 | NA | TRBV19 | NA | CASSISMNTEAFF | TGTGCCAGTAGTATAAGCATGAACACTGAAGCTTTCTTT
TRBJ2-2 | NA | TRBV6-2/TRBV6-3 | NA | CASSYIGGATTGELFF | TGTGCCAGCAGTTATATTGGAGGGGCTACCACCGGGGAGCTGTTTTTT
TRBJ2-7 | NA | TRBV11-2 | TRBD2 | CASSLGGDGLGVEQYF | TGTGCCAGCAGCTTAGGTGGTGACGGACTAGGGGTCGAGCAGTACTTC
TRBJ2-7 | NA | TRBV11-2 | TRBD1 | CASSLDLSTGAYEQYF | TGTGCCAGCAGCTTAGATCTGTCGACAGGGGCCTACGAGCAGTACTTC
TRBJ2-1 | NA | TRBV11-3 | TRBD1 | CASSLEGQGGFNEQFF | TGTGCCAGCAGCTTAGAGGGACAGGGCGGATTCAATGAGCAGTTCTTC
TRBJ2-5 | NA | TRBV19 | TRBD2 | CASSTLLLAGEETQYF | TGTGCCAGTAGTACATTACTACTAGCGGGCGAAGAGACCCAGTACTTC
TRBJ1-1 | NA | TRBV7-5 | NA | CVRPGQGNKGGLDTEAFF | TGTGTCAGGCCGGGACAGGGGAATAAAGGCGGGTTAGACACTGAAGCTTTCTTT
TRBJ2-2 | NA | TRBV7-9 | NA | CASLDQGKSTGELFF | TGTGCCAGCCTGGACCAGGGGAAGAGCACCGGGGAGCTGTTTTTT
TRBJ2-6 | few | TRBV6-5 | NA | CASSVAASGANVLTF | TGTGCCAGCAGCGTCGCGGCCTCTGGGGCCAACGTCCTGACTTTC
TRBJ2-1 | NA | TRBV7-9 | NA | CASSLAPDLSSYNEQFF | TGTGCCAGCAGCTTAGCACCGGACTTGAGCTCCTACAATGAGCAGTTCTTC
TRBJ1-5 | NA | TRBV3-1/TRBV3-2 | TRBD1 | CASSQEQGNQPQHF | TGTGCCAGCAGCCAAGAACAGGGGAATCAGCCCCAGCATTTT
TRBJ2-7 | NA | TRBV12-5 | NA | CASAPPPPSYEQYF | TGTGCTAGTGCCCCCCCGCCTCCTAGTTACGAGCAGTACTTC
TRBJ2-7 | NA | TRBV28 | TRBD2 | CATGGAYEQYF | TGTGCCACGGGGGGGGCCTACGAGCAGTACTTC
TRBJ2-1 | once | TRBV2 | NA | CASRGGEQFF | TGTGCCAGCAGAGGGGGTGAGCAGTTCTTC
TRBJ2-5 | NA | TRBV3-1/TRBV3-2 | NA | CASSQVPGRSETQYF | TGTGCCAGCAGCCAAGTGCCGGGAAGGTCCGAGACCCAGTACTTC
TRBJ2-7 | NA | TRBV5-4 | NA | CASSRSLVDEQYF | TGTGCCAGCAGCCGTAGTTTGGTGGACGAGCAGTACTTC